A single sample is the source of the 22 T cell receptor beta chains below, sequenced in a study of a mutant IDH1 vaccine in newly diagnosed glioma. TCRdb's copy holds only in-frame clones and misses some; the assay was immunoSEQ multiplex PCR. The sample lists 30,000 to 35,000 clones, 80% to 95% occurring once. The antigens of these receptors remain unknown. The sample's time point: week 47, end of study. The investigators gave 300 ug of mutant IDH1 20-mer peptide in each vaccine dose, together with topical imiquimod. Sequenced here: PBMCs, sampled from a glioma patient whose treatment included an IDH1 peptide vaccine. The source of these receptors is a woman aged 35 to 49 with glioma.

V is TRBV7-9 and J is TRBJ1-1; 8 nucleotides agree with TRBD1. With V trimmed by 4 bases and J by 1 base, 8 bases remained unmatched. The CDR3 totals 16 residues. Germline V gives CDR1 SEHNR, CDR2 FQNEAQ (reference sequence). The CDR3 DNA follows: TGTGCCAGCAGCTCCGTTCCAGGGGGCGAGAACACTGAAGCTTTCTTT. It yields the protein CASSSVPGGENTEAFF.

This rearrangement joins TRBV27 to TRBJ1-2; 7 bases map to TRBD1. V was clipped by 6 bases and J by 4 bases; unmatched bases: 2. Looked up from germline, CDR1 is MNHEY and CDR2 is SMNVEV (reference sequence). The CDR3 spans 12 residues. CDR3 residues: CASRGGGYGYTF. CDR3 coding DNA: TGTGCCAGCAGAGGGGGCGGCTATGGCTACACCTTC.

The V gene is TRBV6-5, the J gene TRBJ1-2; the match to TRBD1 covers 8 bases. The J segment lost 2 bases and the V segment lost 2 bases, leaving 1 base of the junction unmatched. This CDR3 contains 14 residues. Germline CDR1 reads MNHEY; CDR2 reads SVGAGI. CDR3 amino acids: CASSYNRGNYGYTF. Here the CDR3 DNA reads TGTGCCAGCAGTTACAACAGGGGGAACTATGGCTACACCTTC.

This chain uses TRBV30 with TRBJ1-2; D gene unclear. Germline-derived CDR1 and CDR2 are GTSNPN and SVGIG (reference sequence). CDR3 length: 13 amino acids. V gave up 4 bases and J gave up 7 bases, with 16 bases separating them. The CDR3 DNA sequence: TGTGCCTGGAATGAGGGCGGTTCAAGTGGCTACACCTTC. This sequence encodes CAWNEGGSSGYTF.

V gene TRBV5-1 combines with J gene TRBJ2-1, with D uncertain. This CDR3 spans 16 amino acids. V was clipped by 0 bases and J by 6 bases, with 16 bases between them. CDR1 SGHRS and CDR2 YFSETQ come from the germline V gene. CDR3 protein: CASSLGTLSVGNEQFF. CDR3 nucleotides: TGCGCCAGCAGCTTGGGAACCCTATCGGTCGGCAATGAGCAGTTCTTC.

V gene TRBV5-1 combines with J gene TRBJ1-1; D remains ambiguous. Germline assignment: CDR1 SGHRS and CDR2 YFSETQ. Trimming removed 2 bases at V and 0 bases at J, with 8 bases between. The length of the CDR3 is 14 residues. The CDR3 DNA reads TGCGCCAGCAGCTTCAGCGTCATGAACACTGAAGCTTTCTTT. This sequence encodes CASSFSVMNTEAFF.

The chain is built from TRBV6-5 and TRBJ2-7, with 11 positions matching TRBD2. Germline CDR1 reads MNHEY; CDR2 reads SVGAGI. The V gene end was trimmed by 2 bases and the J gene end by 4 bases; junction bases not matched to a gene: 4. The CDR3 extends over 15 amino acids. CDR3 residues: CASSYRWTSGYEQYF. CDR3 DNA sequence: TGTGCCAGCAGTTACAGATGGACTAGCGGGTACGAGCAGTACTTC.

The gene calls are TRBV5-4 and TRBJ2-4; the match to TRBD1 covers 8 bases. Per the germline V gene, CDR1 is SGHNT and CDR2 is YYREEE (reference sequence). V was pared by 4 bases and J by 3 bases, with 9 bases of the junction left unmatched. CDR3 length: 16 residues. This chain's CDR3 is CASSPGQGLIKNIQYF. CDR3 nucleotides: TGTGCCAGCAGCCCTGGACAGGGTTTGATCAAAAACATTCAGTACTTC.

The genes are TRBV5-4 and TRBJ1-3, with D perhaps matching TRBD1 (6 bases). The CDR3 sequence is 14 residues long. Germline V lookup: CDR1 SGHNT, CDR2 YYREEE (reference sequence). Trimming took off 2 bases at V and 2 bases at J, with 8 bases between the two ends. CDR3 coding DNA: TGTGCCAGCAGCTTACAGGGTGCTGGAAACACCATATATTTT. Residues: CASSLQGAGNTIYF.

This chain links TRBV2 with TRBJ2-3; unclear D gene. The CDR3 is 12 residues long. Germline-derived CDR1 and CDR2 are SNHLY and FYNNEI. The V gene lost 0 bases and the J gene lost 10 bases, with 8 bases spanning the gap. CDR3 amino acids: CASSEAMRAQYF. The DNA for the CDR3 is TGTGCCAGCAGTGAAGCGATGAGAGCGCAGTATTTT.

The chain couples TRBV4-2 to TRBJ1-1, with unresolved D. With 3 bases removed from V and 5 bases from J, the gap between germline ends came to 10 bases. Per germline, CDR1 LGHNA and CDR2 YNFKEQ. This CDR3 has 13 residues. The CDR3 reads CASSQEGRTEAFF. CDR3 nucleotide sequence: TGTGCCAGCAGCCAGGAGGGCCGGACTGAAGCTTTCTTT.

V usage is TRBV28 and J usage is TRBJ1-1; perhaps TRBD1 as D (5 bases). The germline V and J ends were trimmed by 6 bases and 0 bases, with 26 bases remaining between them. The CDR3 totals 19 residues. Germline CDR1 MDHEN, CDR2 SYDVKM. The DNA of the CDR3 is TGTGCCAGCAGGGGAGGGAGGGGCAGGAGGCGATGGGTGAACACTGAAGCTTTCTTT. Translating it yields CASRGGRGRRRWVNTEAFF.

V usage is TRBV7-2 and J usage is TRBJ2-1; 7 bases match TRBD2. Per the germline V gene, CDR1 is SGHTA and CDR2 is FQGNSA. Trimming removed 0 bases from V and 1 base from J; junction bases left unmatched: 3. The CDR3 runs 16 residues. The CDR3 spells CASSLALGGSYNEQFF. The CDR3, as DNA: TGTGCCAGCAGCTTAGCGCTCGGGGGGTCCTACAATGAGCAGTTCTTC.

The V gene is TRBV5-1, the J gene TRBJ2-3; 8 bases map to TRBD1. With V trimmed by 1 base and J by 4 bases, 2 bases remained unmatched. In germline, CDR1 is SGHRS, CDR2 YFSETQ. The CDR3 length is 14 residues. The CDR3 sequence is CASSLPQGADTQYF. CDR3 DNA sequence: TGCGCCAGCAGCTTGCCACAGGGGGCAGATACGCAGTATTTT.

The chain has TRBV5-5 and TRBJ2-5; D is uncertain. CDR3 size: 15 residues. Trimming shortened V by 3 bases and J by 0 bases, and 12 bases separated the two germline ends. Germline V gene sequence: CDR1 SGHKS, CDR2 YYEKEE (reference sequence). The DNA of the CDR3 is TGTGCCAGCAGCTCCCGCCAGAACTACCAAGAGACCCAGTACTTC. Its protein product is CASSSRQNYQETQYF. Variable domain in full (rest from reference TRBV5-5 and TRBJ2-5): DAGVTQSPTHLIKTRGQQVTLRCSPISGHKSVSWYQQVLGQGPQFIFQYYEKEERGRGNFPDRFSARQFPNYSSELNVNALLLGDSALYLCASSSRQNYQETQYFGPGTRLLVL.

This rearrangement joins TRBV12-5 to TRBJ2-3; D is ambiguous. Germline V CDR1 and CDR2: LGHNT, FRNRAP. V lost 3 bases, J lost 4 bases, and 8 bases lay in between. This CDR3 is built from 13 residues. The CDR3 DNA is TGTGCTAGTGGTTTCCCTGGGGCAGATACGCAGTATTTT. This translates into CASGFPGADTQYF.

The V call is TRBV19, the J call TRBJ1-1; no definite D call. The V end was cut by 4 bases, the J end by 0 bases, with 9 bases between. The CDR3 has 14 amino acids. The germline gives CDR1 LNHDA, CDR2 SQIVND (reference sequence). CDR3 region: CASSKDTLNTEAFF. The CDR3 DNA follows: TGTGCCAGTAGTAAAGACACGCTGAACACTGAAGCTTTCTTT.

The rearrangement links TRBV30 to TRBJ1-2; 7 positions match TRBD1. Germline CDR1 reads GTSNPN; CDR2 reads SVGIG (reference sequence). V gave up 1 base and J gave up 6 bases; unmatched junction bases: 5. The CDR3 length is 13 residues. CDR3 nucleotide sequence: TGTGCCTGGAGTGCCTTGGGGACAGATGGCTACACCTTC. This translates into CAWSALGTDGYTF.

The V and J genes are TRBV6-5 and TRBJ1-2; tentative D call: TRBD1 (5 bases). Looked up from germline, CDR1 is MNHEY and CDR2 is SVGAGI. The CDR3 is 12 amino acids. The ends were cut back, 8 bases at V and 4 bases at J, with 11 bases in the middle. CDR3 DNA sequence: TGTGCCAGCTATCAGGGCATCTATGGCTACACCTTC. It is translated as CASYQGIYGYTF.

This chain connects TRBV29-1 to TRBJ2-5; D perhaps matches TRBD1 (6 bases). V was cut by 6 bases and J by 5 bases, with 13 bases left in between. The CDR3 sequence is 12 residues long. Germline lookup yields CDR1 SQVTM and CDR2 ANQGSEA. CDR3 coding DNA: TGCAGCGTGCAGGGGCCCCCCGAGACCCAGTACTTC. Encoded protein: CSVQGPPETQYF.

The rearrangement uses TRBV7-9 and TRBJ1-3; possible D gene TRBD1, 6 bases. Germline V gene lookup returns CDR1 SEHNR and CDR2 FQNEAQ (reference sequence). V was trimmed by 5 bases and J by 2 bases, leaving 10 bases between them. The CDR3 spans 14 residues. The DNA for the CDR3 is TGTGCCAGCAGCGAACAGGGAGCTGGAAACACCATATATTTT. This translates into CASSEQGAGNTIYF.

The chain recombines TRBV9 with TRBJ1-1, with D possibly matching TRBD1 (5 bases). The V gene lost 6 bases and the J gene lost 1 base, with 13 bases spanning the gap. This CDR3 has 14 amino acids. Germline values: CDR1 SGDLS, CDR2 YYNGEE. The CDR3 sequence is CASTETAANTEAFF. CDR3 coding DNA: TGTGCCAGCACCGAGACAGCGGCGAACACTGAAGCTTTCTTT.